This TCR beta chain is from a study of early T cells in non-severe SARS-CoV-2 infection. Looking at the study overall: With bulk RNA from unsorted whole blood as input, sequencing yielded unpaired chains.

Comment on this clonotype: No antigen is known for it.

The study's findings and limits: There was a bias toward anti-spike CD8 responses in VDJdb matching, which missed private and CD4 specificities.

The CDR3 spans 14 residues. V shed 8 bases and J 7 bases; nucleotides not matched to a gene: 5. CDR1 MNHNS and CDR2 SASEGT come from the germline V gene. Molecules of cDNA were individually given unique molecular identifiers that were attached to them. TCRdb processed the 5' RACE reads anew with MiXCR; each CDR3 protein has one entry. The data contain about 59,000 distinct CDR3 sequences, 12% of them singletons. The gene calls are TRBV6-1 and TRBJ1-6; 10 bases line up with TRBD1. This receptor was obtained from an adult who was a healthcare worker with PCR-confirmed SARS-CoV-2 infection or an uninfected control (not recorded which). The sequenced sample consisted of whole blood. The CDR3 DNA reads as TGTGCCAGCGTCCAGGGACAGGGGAATTCACCCCTCCACTTT. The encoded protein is CASVQGQGNSPLHF.